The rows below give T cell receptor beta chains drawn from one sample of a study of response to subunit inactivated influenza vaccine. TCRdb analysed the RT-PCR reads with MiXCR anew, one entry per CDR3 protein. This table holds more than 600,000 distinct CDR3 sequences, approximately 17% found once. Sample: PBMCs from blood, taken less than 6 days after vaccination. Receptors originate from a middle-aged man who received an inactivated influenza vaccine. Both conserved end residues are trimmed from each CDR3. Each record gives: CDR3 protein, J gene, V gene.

ASSRFTDSNEKLF | TRBJ1-4 | TRBV4-2
SAVETNPEAF | TRBJ1-1 | TRBV20-1
ASSQESIAGGKQETQY | TRBJ2-5 | TRBV4-1
SVPVPTGRTDTQY | TRBJ2-3 | TRBV20-1
ASSLAQGASYEQY | TRBJ2-7 | TRBV12-3/TRBV12-4
SVDPGESKQY | TRBJ2-7 | TRBV29-1
ASSQDWQGDQPQH | TRBJ1-5 | TRBV4-2
ASSQDGMVIYGYT | TRBJ1-2 | TRBV4-3
ASRRTSGSYYEQY | TRBJ2-7 | TRBV28
ASSGPGREVQY | TRBJ2-3 | TRBV5-1
ASSLGSPEAF | TRBJ1-1 | TRBV7-8
ASRVDRTQY | TRBJ2-5 | TRBV10-2
SAKTGLAGGRSAYNEQF | TRBJ2-1 | TRBV20-1
ASSGLIETQY | TRBJ2-5 | TRBV12-3/TRBV12-4
ASSEGIDTDTQY | TRBJ2-3 | TRBV28
ASSEYPGGMNTEAF | TRBJ1-1 | TRBV6-1
SARRKHDTQY | TRBJ2-3 | TRBV20-1
ASSYTSDSWNEQF | TRBJ2-1 | TRBV7-3
ASSLVGGGYGYT | TRBJ1-2 | TRBV7-2
ASNTGTGSNEQF | TRBJ2-1 | TRBV12-3/TRBV12-4
ASSLTSGGYNEQF | TRBJ2-1 | TRBV7-2
ASMDSNSYEQY | TRBJ2-7 | TRBV19
AISESGRLYEQY | TRBJ2-7 | TRBV10-3
ASSSRADSTDTQY | TRBJ2-3 | TRBV27
ASSQGVAAGETDTQY | TRBJ2-3 | TRBV4-2
ASSAGTLEGYT | TRBJ1-2 | TRBV28
ASRGDRNSGYT | TRBJ1-2 | TRBV6-1
ASSLDRTGGHMNTGELF | TRBJ2-2 | TRBV5-4
ASSYSSRQGSNSPLH | TRBJ1-6 | TRBV6-5
ASSLQGSAYNSPLH | TRBJ1-6 | TRBV18
ASSRATGEGYGYT | TRBJ1-2 | TRBV4-2
ASRLGTSGGYNEQF | TRBJ2-1 | TRBV4-1
ASSLRGPRTGELF | TRBJ2-2 | TRBV7-8
ASTRQGRSNEQF | TRBJ2-1 | TRBV4-1
ASRTGGAGGPQF | TRBJ2-1 | TRBV28
ASSVTGASSTDTQY | TRBJ2-3 | TRBV6-1
ASREQGPVNYGYT | TRBJ1-2 | TRBV10-2
ASNLDGTSTDTQY | TRBJ2-3 | TRBV7-2
ASTTWTGGSTDTQY | TRBJ2-3 | TRBV6-1
ATSNRVVDEQY | TRBJ2-7 | TRBV15
ASSWGLAGGPGWELF | TRBJ2-2 | TRBV12-3/TRBV12-4
ATSRETPGQGLHEQY | TRBJ2-7 | TRBV15
SARLLDWDGSSYEQY | TRBJ2-7 | TRBV20-1
ASSPAWTSGGGEQF | TRBJ2-1 | TRBV6-2/TRBV6-3
ASRLGELGGYT | TRBJ1-2 | TRBV5-4
AISRDSSGQPQH | TRBJ1-5 | TRBV10-3
ATSERRETQY | TRBJ2-5 | TRBV15
ASSSPEIYEQY | TRBJ2-7 | TRBV5-5
ATSDSASREQF | TRBJ2-1 | TRBV24-1
ASSLSRGMVETQY | TRBJ2-5 | TRBV5-1
SARGLSQGTYNEQF | TRBJ2-1 | TRBV20-1